This T cell receptor beta chain was identified during a study of blood T cell repertoires in COVID-19 (dated by TCRdb to the early 2020s). Turning to the overall study: Collaborator samples came from the United States, Italy and Spain and covered acute and convalescent phases of COVID-19. Samples were obtained from the ongoing ImmuneRACE study (first 160 participants) and from over 1,000 subjects provided by 6 global collaborators. A freely available public database, intended as a resource for researchers studying the immune response to SARS-CoV-2, is where the repertoires were released. Subjects who had been exposed to COVID-19, were actively infected with it, or had recovered from it provided the deeply sampled blood TCRbeta repertoires that made up the dataset. The material from the prospective study consisted of cDNA or gDNA derived from T cells, B-cell-depleted T cells, or PBMCs. The sample metadata nearly always contained a de-identified subject ID, COVID-19 status, age in years and sex. Where available, HLA class I and class II types were obtained from metadata supplied by the sample provider rather than from assay-based typing.

The paper as a whole reports these results and caveats: The quantity of clinical and demographic metadata differed by source and by participant and was supplied without curation.

TCRbeta CDR3 regions were amplified from genomic DNA using the immunoSEQ Assay, a bias-controlled multiplex PCR. Regarding the original processing steps: Nucleated cell counts per sample were estimated from amplification of reference gene primers within the assay. Sequence reads were collapsed and filtered to measure the absolute abundance of every unique TCRbeta CDR3 rearrangement. For each sample, productive Simpson clonality was calculated as the square root of Simpson's diversity index over productive rearrangements. The immuneACCESS repertoire file appears here via TCRdb, limited to in-frame rearrangements. These files lack a portion of the clones; in checked studies, under half of the deficit traces to unresolved V genes, and the cause of the others is not known. From that table come the V and J calls and clone size; the DNA was used to work out D and trimming. The sample table lists about 73,000 clones, approximately 80% of them with a count of one. Together, the top ten hold approximately 2.3% of the sample.

This clone was detected a few times. This receptor's antigen is unknown. Per-base qualities were not stored, and no clone one base away is much larger. One collaborating source in Seattle enrolled patients while the patients were actively infected and followed the patients over time throughout the course of disease. Collaborating institutions collected whole blood in K2EDTA tubes following their own protocols. Collaborator samples were shipped for TCRbeta analysis as frozen whole blood, isolated PBMCs, or DNA extracted from either sample type. Based on the germline V gene, the CDR1 and CDR2 sequences are SGDLS and YYNGEE. V is clipped by 0 bases and J by 3 bases, and the sequence between their germline boundaries is 12 bases long. From the cysteine through the phenylalanine, the CDR3 covers 15 amino acids. CDR3 DNA only is kept here, 45 bases in frame from base 1.

The TCR sequence derives from a man aged 70 or older with COVID-19, enrolled during active disease. Specimen: peripheral blood. The chain uses TRBV9 and TRBJ1-1; the D segment cannot be called with confidence. The DNA sequence is TGTGCCAGCAGCGTAGGGATCTCAGGCTACACTGAAGCTTTCTTT. This translates into CASSVGISGYTEAFF.